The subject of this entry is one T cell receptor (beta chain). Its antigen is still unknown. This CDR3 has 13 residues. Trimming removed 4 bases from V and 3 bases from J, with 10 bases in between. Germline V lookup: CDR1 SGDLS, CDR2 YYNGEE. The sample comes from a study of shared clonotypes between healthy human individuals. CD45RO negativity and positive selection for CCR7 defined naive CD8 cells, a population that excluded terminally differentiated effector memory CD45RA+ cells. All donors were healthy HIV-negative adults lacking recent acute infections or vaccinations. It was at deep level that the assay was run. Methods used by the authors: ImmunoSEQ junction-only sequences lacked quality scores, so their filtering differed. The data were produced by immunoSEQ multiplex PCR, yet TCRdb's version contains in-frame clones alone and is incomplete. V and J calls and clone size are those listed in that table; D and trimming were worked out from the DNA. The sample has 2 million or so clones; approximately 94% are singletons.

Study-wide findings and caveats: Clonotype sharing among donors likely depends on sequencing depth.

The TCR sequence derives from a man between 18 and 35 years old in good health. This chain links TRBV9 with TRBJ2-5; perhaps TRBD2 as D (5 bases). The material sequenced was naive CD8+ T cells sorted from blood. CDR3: CASSPGGEETQYF. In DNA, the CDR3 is TGTGCCAGCAGCCCCGGAGGCGAAGAGACCCAGTACTTC.